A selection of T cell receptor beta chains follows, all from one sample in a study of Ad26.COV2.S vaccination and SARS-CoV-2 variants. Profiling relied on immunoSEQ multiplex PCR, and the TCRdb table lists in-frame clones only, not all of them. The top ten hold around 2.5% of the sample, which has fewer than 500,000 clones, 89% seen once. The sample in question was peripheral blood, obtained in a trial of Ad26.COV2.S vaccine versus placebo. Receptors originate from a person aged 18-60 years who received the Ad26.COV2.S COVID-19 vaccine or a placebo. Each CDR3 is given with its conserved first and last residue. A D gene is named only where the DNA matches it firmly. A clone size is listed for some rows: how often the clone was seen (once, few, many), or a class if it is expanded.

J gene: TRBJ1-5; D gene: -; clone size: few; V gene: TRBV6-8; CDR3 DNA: TGTGCCAGCAGCCCCTACGGGGCGATTAGCAATCAGCCCCAGCATTTT; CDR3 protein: CASSPYGAISNQPQHF
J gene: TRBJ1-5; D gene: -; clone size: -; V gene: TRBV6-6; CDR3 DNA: TGTGCCAGCAGAATTAAAACTCCGGGCAATCAGCCCCAGCATTTT; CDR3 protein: CASRIKTPGNQPQHF
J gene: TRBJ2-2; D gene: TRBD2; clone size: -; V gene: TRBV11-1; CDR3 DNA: TGTGCCAGCAGCCTTCTAGGGACTAGCAGAGCCGGGGAGCTGTTTTTT; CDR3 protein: CASSLLGTSRAGELFF
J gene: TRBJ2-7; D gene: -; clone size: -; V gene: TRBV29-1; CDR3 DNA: TGCAGCGTTCTGCTATCGGCGGTAGGGGGCGAGCAGTACTTC; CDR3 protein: CSVLLSAVGGEQYF
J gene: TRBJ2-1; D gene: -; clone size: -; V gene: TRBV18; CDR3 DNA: TGTGCCAGCTCACCCTTTAGCGGAGCCCCCCGCAATGAGCAGTTCTTC; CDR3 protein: CASSPFSGAPRNEQFF
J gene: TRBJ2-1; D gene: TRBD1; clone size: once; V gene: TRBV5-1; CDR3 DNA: TGCGCCAGCAGCCCATCACAAAACAGGGGCCGGCAGTTCTTC; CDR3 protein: CASSPSQNRGRQFF
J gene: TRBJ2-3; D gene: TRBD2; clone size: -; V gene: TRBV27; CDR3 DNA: TGTGCCAGCAGCCGGACTAGCGGGATCACAGATACGCAGTATTTT; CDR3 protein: CASSRTSGITDTQYF
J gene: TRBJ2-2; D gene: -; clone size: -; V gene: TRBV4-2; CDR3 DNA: TGTGCCAGCAGCGTGCCCCGCGACAGGACCACCGGGGAGCTGTTTTTT; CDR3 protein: CASSVPRDRTTGELFF
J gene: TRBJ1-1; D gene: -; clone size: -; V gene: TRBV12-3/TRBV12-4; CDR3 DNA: TGTGCCAGCAGTTTAGCAGTGGGCACTGAAGCTTTCTTT; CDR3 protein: CASSLAVGTEAFF
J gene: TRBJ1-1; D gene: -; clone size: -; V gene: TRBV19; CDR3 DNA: TGTGCCAGTACCGGCCAGGGATACGGGCACACTGAAGCTTTCTTT; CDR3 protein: CASTGQGYGHTEAFF
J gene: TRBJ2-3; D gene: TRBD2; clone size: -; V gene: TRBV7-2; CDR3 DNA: TGTGCCAGTCCACGGGAAGCGGGGAGTCGAGATACGCAGTATTTT; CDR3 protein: CASPREAGSRDTQYF
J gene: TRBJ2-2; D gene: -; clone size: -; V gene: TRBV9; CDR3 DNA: TGTGCCAGCAGCGTAGCCGGGGGGAGGGGGGAGGCCGGGGAGCTGTTTTTT; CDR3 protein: CASSVAGGRGEAGELFF
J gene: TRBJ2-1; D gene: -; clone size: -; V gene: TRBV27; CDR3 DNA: TGTGCCAGCAGTTTTACAGGCATCTCCTACAATGAGCAGTTCTTC; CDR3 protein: CASSFTGISYNEQFF
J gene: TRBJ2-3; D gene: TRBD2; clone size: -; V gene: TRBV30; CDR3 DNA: TGTGCCTGGAGAAAGCGGGGTTACACAGATACGCAGTATTTT; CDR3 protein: CAWRKRGYTDTQYF